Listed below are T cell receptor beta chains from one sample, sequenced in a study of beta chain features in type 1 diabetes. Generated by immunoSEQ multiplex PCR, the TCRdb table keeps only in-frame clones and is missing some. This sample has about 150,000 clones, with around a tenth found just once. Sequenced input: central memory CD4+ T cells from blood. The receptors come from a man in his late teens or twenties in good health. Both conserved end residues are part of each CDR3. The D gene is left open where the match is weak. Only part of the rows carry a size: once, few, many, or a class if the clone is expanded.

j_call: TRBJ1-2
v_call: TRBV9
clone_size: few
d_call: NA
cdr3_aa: CASRGSGGPYGYTF
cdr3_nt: TGTGCCAGCAGGGGGTCGGGGGGACCCTATGGCTACACCTTC

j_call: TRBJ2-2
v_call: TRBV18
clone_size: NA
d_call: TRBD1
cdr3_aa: CASSPDLRTGVTGELFF
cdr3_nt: TGTGCCAGCTCACCGGATTTGAGGACAGGGGTCACCGGGGAGCTGTTTTTT

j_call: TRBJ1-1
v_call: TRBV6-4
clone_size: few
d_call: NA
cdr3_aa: CASSDHRLNTEAFF
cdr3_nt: TGTGCCAGCAGTGACCACAGATTGAACACTGAAGCTTTCTTT

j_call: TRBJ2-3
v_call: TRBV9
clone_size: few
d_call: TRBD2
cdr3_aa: CASSVGVGDAGDTDTQYF
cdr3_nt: TGTGCCAGCAGCGTAGGGGTGGGGGATGCGGGGGACACAGATACGCAGTATTTT

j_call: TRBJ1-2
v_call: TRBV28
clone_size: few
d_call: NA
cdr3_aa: CASTSAQGLEGGYTF
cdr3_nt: TGTGCCAGCACCTCCGCTCAGGGACTAGAAGGTGGCTACACCTTC

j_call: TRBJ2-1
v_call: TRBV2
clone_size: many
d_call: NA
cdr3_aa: CASRAEGNEQFF
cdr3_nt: TGTGCCAGCAGGGCGGAGGGCAATGAGCAGTTCTTC

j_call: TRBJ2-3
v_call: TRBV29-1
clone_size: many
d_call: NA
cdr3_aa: CSVAPGTDTQYF
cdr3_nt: TGCAGCGTTGCCCCCGGCACAGATACGCAGTATTTT

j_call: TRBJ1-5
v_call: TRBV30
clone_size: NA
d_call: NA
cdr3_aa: CAWQLQGDQPQHF
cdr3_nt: TGTGCCTGGCAGCTACAGGGAGATCAGCCCCAGCATTTT

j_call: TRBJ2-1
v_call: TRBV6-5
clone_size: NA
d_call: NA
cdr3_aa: CASSSPVSGEQFF
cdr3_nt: TGTGCCAGCAGTTCCCCGGTCAGCGGGGAGCAGTTCTTC

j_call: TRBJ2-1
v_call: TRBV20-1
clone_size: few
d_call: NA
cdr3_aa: CSAKSYNEQFF
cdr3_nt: TGCAGTGCCAAATCCTACAATGAGCAGTTCTTC

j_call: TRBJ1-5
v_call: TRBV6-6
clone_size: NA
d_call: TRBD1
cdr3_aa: CASRLDRGRSNQPQHF
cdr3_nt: TGTGCCAGCAGACTCGACAGGGGACGAAGCAATCAGCCCCAGCATTTT

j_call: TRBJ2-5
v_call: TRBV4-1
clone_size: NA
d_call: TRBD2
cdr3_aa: CASSQRRAGEQETQYF
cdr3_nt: TGCGCCAGCAGCCAAAGACGAGCGGGGGAGCAAGAGACCCAGTACTTC

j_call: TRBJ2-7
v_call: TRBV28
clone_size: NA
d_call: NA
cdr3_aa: CASSLGPRPYEQYF
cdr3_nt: TGTGCCAGCAGTTTAGGGCCACGACCCTACGAGCAGTACTTC

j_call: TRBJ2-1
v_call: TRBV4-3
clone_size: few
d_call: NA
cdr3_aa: CASSQVVGEYNEQFF
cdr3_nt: TGCGCCAGCAGCCAAGTTGTAGGAGAATACAATGAGCAGTTCTTC

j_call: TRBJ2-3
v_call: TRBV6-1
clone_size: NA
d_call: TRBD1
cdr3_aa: CASSEAAGGFGTQYF
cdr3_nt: TGTGCCAGCAGTGAAGCGGCAGGGGGCTTTGGCACGCAGTATTTT

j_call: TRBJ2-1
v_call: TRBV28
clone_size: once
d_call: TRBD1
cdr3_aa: CASLPGGTGRNEQFF
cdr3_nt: TGTGCCAGCTTACCGGGTGGGACAGGGAGAAATGAGCAGTTCTTC

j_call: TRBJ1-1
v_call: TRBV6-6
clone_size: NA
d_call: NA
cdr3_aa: CASSYSGQTEAFF
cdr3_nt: TGTGCCAGCAGTTACTCGGGGCAAACCGAAGCTTTCTTT

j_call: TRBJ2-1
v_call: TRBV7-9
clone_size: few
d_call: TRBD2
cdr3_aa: CASRNIAGGPYNEQFF
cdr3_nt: TGTGCCAGCAGGAATATAGCGGGGGGGCCTTACAATGAGCAGTTCTTC

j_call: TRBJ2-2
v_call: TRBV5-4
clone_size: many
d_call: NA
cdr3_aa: CASSPPGTSVGTGELFF
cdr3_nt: TGTGCCAGCAGCCCCCCCGGGACATCCGTAGGCACCGGGGAGCTGTTTTTT

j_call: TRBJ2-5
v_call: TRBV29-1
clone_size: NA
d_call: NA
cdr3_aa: CSVGRGNQETQYF
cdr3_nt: TGCAGCGTTGGTCGGGGAAACCAAGAGACCCAGTACTTC

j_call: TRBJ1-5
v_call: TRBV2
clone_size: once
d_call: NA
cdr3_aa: CASSEAGDSNQPQHF
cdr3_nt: TGTGCCAGCAGTGAAGCAGGGGATAGCAATCAGCCCCAGCATTTT

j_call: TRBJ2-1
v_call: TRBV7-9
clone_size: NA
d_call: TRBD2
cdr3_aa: CASSLKRGGGNEQFF
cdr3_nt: TGTGCCAGCAGCTTAAAACGGGGGGGAGGGAATGAGCAGTTCTTC

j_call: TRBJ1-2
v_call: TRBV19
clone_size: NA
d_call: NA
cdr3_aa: CASSTYSGSGYGYTF
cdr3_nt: TGTGCCAGTAGTACCTACAGTGGTTCCGGCTATGGCTACACCTTC

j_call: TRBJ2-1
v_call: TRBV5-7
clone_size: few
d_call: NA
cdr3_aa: CASSLGVSGVNEQFF
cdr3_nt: TGTGCCAGCAGCTTGGGGGTATCAGGGGTCAATGAGCAGTTCTTC

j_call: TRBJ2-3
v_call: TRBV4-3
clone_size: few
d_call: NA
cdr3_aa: CASSQVLKDTQYF
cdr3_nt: TGCGCCAGCAGCCAAGTCTTAAAAGATACGCAGTATTTT

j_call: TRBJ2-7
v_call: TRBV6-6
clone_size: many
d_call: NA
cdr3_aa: CASSRGEQYF
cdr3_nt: TGTGCCAGCTCACGGGGGGAGCAGTACTTC

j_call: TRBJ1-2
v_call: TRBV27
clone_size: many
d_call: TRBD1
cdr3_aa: CASSYGQGGFGGYTF
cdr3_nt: TGTGCCAGCAGCTACGGACAGGGGGGATTCGGTGGCTACACCTTC

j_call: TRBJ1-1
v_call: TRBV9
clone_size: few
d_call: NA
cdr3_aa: CASSVHQNTEAFF
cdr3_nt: TGTGCCAGCAGCGTACATCAGAACACTGAAGCTTTCTTT

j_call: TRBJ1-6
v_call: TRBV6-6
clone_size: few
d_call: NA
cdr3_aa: CASSYSSGFSPLHF
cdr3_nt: TGTGCCAGCAGTTACTCGAGCGGGTTTTCACCCCTCCACTTT

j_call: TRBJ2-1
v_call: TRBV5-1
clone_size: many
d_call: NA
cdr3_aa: CASSHKTGTGSYNEQFF
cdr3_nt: TGCGCCAGCAGCCACAAGACAGGCACAGGCTCCTACAATGAGCAGTTCTTC

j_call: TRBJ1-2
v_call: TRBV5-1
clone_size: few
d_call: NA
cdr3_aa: CASSPSFGEGYTF
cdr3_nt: TGCGCCAGCAGCCCAAGTTTCGGGGAAGGCTACACCTTC

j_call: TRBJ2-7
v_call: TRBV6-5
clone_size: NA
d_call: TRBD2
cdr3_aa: CASGTRTSHNEQYF
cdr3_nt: TGTGCCAGCGGGACGCGGACTAGCCACAACGAGCAGTACTTC

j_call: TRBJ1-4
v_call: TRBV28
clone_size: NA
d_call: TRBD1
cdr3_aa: CASSYGDRDNEKLFF
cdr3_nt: TGTGCCAGCAGTTACGGGGACAGGGATAATGAAAAACTGTTTTTT

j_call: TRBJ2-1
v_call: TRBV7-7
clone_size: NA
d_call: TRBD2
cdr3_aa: CASSLVASGEQFF
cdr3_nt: TGTGCCAGCAGCTTAGTGGCTAGCGGGGAGCAGTTCTTC

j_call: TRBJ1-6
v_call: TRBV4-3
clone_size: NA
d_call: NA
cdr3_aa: CASSQETNRVYSPLHF
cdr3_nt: TGCGCCAGCAGCCAAGAAACGAACAGGGTCTATTCACCCCTCCACTTT

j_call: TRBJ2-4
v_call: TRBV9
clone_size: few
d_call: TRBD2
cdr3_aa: CASSRDYAKNIQYF
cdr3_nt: TGTGCCAGCTCCCGGGACTACGCCAAAAACATTCAGTACTTC

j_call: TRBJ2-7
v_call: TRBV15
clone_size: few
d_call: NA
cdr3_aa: CATSLGGRSSYEQYF
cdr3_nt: TGTGCCACCTCCCTAGGAGGGAGAAGCTCCTACGAGCAGTACTTC

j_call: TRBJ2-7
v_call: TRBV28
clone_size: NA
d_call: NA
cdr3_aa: CASRPQGSYEQYF
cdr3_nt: TGTGCCAGCAGACCTCAGGGATCCTACGAGCAGTACTTC

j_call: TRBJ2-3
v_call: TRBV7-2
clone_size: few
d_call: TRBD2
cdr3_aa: CASSLFSGGGGDTQYF
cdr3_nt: TGTGCCAGCAGCTTATTTAGTGGCGGGGGGGGCGATACGCAGTATTTT

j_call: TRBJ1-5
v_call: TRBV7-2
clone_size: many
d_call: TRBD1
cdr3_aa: CASSLIDDRAQPQHF
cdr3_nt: TGTGCCAGCAGCTTAATTGACGACAGGGCTCAGCCCCAGCATTTT

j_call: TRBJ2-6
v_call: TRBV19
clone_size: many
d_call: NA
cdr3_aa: CASSRAEEGWANVLTF
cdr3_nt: TGTGCCAGTAGTAGGGCAGAAGAGGGTTGGGCCAACGTCCTGACTTTC

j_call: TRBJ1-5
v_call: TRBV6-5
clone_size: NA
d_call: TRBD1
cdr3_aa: CASSGQGAAQPQHF
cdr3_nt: TGTGCCAGCAGTGGACAGGGGGCGGCCCAGCCCCAGCATTTT

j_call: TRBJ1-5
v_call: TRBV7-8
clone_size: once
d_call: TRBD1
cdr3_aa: CASSLGTGDQPQHF
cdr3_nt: TGTGCCAGCAGCTTGGGAACAGGGGATCAGCCCCAGCATTTT

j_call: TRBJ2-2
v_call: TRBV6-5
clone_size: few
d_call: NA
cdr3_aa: CASSYSSGLFTGELFF
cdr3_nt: TGTGCCAGCAGTTACTCCTCCGGACTCTTCACCGGGGAGCTGTTTTTT

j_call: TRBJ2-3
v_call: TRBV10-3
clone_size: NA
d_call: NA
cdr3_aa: CATVEGPNTDTQYF
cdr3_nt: TGTGCCACAGTGGAGGGGCCCAACACAGATACGCAGTATTTT

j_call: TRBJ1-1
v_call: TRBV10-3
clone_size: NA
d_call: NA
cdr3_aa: CAISDGGDTEAFF
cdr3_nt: TGTGCCATCAGTGACGGGGGGGACACTGAAGCTTTCTTT

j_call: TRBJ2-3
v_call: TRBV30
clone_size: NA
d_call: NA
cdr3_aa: CAWDPAWALNTQYF
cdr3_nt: TGTGCCTGGGACCCGGCCTGGGCCCTTAATACGCAGTATTTT

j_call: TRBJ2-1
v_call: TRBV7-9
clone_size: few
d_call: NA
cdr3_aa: CASSSMATSSYNEQFF
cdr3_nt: TGTGCCAGCAGCTCCATGGCGACTAGCTCCTACAATGAGCAGTTCTTC

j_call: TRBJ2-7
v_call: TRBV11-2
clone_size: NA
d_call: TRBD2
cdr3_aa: CASSLMERGLAGAEQYF
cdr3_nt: TGTGCCAGCAGCTTAATGGAAAGAGGACTAGCGGGGGCCGAGCAGTACTTC

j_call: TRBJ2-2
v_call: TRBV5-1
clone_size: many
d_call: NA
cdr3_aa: CASSRQEVTGELFF
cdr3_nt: TGCGCCAGCAGCAGACAGGAAGTAACCGGGGAGCTGTTTTTT

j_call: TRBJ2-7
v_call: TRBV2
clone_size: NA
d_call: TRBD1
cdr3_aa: CASTPGTGWGYEQYF
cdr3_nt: TGTGCCAGCACTCCCGGGACAGGATGGGGCTACGAGCAGTACTTC

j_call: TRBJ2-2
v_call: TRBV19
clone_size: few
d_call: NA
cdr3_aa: CASRNQRQNTGELFF
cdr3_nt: TGTGCCAGTAGGAACCAAAGACAGAACACCGGGGAGCTGTTTTTT

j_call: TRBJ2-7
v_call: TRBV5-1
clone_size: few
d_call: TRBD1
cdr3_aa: CASSLGDRVSYEQYF
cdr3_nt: TGCGCCAGCAGCTTGGGAGACAGGGTTTCCTACGAGCAGTACTTC

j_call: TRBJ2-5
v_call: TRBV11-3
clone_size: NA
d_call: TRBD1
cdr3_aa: CASSLGGQGRRETQYF
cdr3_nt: TGTGCCAGCAGCTTAGGGGGACAGGGTCGGAGAGAGACCCAGTACTTC

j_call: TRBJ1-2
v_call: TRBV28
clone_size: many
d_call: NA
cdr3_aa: CASSRTASNYGYTF
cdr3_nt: TGTGCCAGCAGTAGGACAGCCTCTAACTATGGCTACACCTTC

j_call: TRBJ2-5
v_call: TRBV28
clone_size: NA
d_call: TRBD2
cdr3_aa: CASSLSLAGGKYQETQYF
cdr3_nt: TGTGCCAGCAGTTTATCACTAGCGGGGGGGAAGTACCAAGAGACCCAGTACTTC

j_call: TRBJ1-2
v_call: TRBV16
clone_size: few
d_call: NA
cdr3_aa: CASSPLRGSGYTF
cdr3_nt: TGTGCCAGCAGCCCTCTCAGGGGATCTGGCTACACCTTC

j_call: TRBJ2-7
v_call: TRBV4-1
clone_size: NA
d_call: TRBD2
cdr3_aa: CASSQGLAVTYEQYF
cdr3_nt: TGCGCCAGCAGCCAGGGACTAGCGGTAACCTACGAGCAGTACTTC

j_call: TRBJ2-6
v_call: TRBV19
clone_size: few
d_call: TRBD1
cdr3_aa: CASSTRGPGLSGANVLTF
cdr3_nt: TGTGCCAGTAGTACCAGGGGGCCTGGTCTCTCTGGGGCCAACGTCCTGACTTTC

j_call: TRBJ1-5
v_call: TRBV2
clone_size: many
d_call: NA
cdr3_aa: CASVGTRNQPQHF
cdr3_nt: TGTGCCAGCGTCGGGACTCGCAATCAGCCCCAGCATTTT